This TCR beta chain was captured by sequencing in a study of cytomegalovirus exposure and HLA in healthy donors. V lost 1 base, J lost 4 bases, and 12 bases lay in between. The CDR3 has 15 amino acids. Germline V gene lookup returns CDR1 SGHDT and CDR2 YYEEEE. Study-wide results and caveats: In an earlier analysis, most TCR beta V segments were productive about 87% or about 30% of the time. As a later analysis revealed, most CMV-associated TCR beta chains appeared HLA-restricted.

Every donor was a healthy person donating bone marrow. The PCR was carried out with 60 Vbeta primers and 13 Jbeta primers. Sequencing used immunoSEQ multiplex PCR; TCRdb keeps in-frame clones, though not all of them. This table holds about 130,000 clones, 65% to 75% found once. Concerning this clone: Its target is unknown.

The sequence was obtained from a man between 40 and 49 years old in good health and CMV-seropositive. Sequencing was done on a sample of PBMCs. The chain is built from TRBV5-6 and TRBJ1-5; D perhaps matches TRBD1 (6 bases). The CDR3 sequence: CASSLTGYGNQPQHF. The CDR3 nucleotides read TGTGCCAGCAGCTTGACAGGGTACGGGAATCAGCCCCAGCATTTT.